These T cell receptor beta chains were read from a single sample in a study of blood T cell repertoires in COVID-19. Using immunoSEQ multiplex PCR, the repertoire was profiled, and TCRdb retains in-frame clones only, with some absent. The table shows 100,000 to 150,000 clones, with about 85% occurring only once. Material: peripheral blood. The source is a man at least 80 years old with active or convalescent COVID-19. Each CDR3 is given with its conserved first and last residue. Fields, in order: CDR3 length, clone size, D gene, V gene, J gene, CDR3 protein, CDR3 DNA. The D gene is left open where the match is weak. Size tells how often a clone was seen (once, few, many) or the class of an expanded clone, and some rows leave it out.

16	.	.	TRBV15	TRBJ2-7	CATSRDPRTVSYEQYF	TGTGCCACCAGCAGAGATCCCCGAACAGTGTCCTACGAGCAGTACTTC
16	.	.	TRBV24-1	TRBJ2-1	CATSDSWRQIYNEQFF	TGTGCCACCAGTGATTCTTGGCGACAGATCTACAATGAGCAGTTCTTC
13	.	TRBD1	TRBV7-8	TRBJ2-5	CASSLDRGETQYF	TGTGCCAGCAGCTTAGACAGGGGAGAGACCCAGTACTTC
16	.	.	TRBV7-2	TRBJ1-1	CASRSEGSRVNTEAFF	TGTGCCAGCAGGAGCGAGGGTTCGCGCGTTAACACTGAAGCTTTCTTT
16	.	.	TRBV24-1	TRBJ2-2	CATSDLLARDTGELFF	TGTGCCACCAGTGATTTGCTAGCGCGGGACACCGGGGAGCTGTTTTTT
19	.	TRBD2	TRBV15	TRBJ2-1	CATSRMTSGGTHSYNEQFF	TGTGCCACCAGCAGAATGACTAGCGGGGGAACCCACTCCTACAATGAGCAGTTCTTC
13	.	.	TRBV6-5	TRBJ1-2	CASSRAGNYGYTF	TGTGCCAGCTCCAGGGCGGGGAACTATGGCTACACCTTC
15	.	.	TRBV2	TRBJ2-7	CASSGGQGKGYEQYF	TGTGCCAGCAGTGGGGGGCAGGGGAAGGGTTACGAGCAGTACTTC
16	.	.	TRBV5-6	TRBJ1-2	CASSQGAAGSYSVYTF	TGTGCCAGCAGCCAAGGGGCGGCAGGAAGCTATAGTGTCTACACCTTC
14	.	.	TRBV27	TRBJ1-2	CASRAGVSLGGYTF	TGTGCCAGCAGGGCAGGGGTCTCCCTCGGGGGCTACACCTTC
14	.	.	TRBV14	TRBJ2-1	CASRGPSSYNEQFF	TGTGCCAGCAGAGGCCCTAGCTCCTACAATGAGCAGTTCTTC
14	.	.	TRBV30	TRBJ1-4	CAWSTGSTNEKLFF	TGTGCCTGGAGTACTGGTTCAACTAATGAAAAACTGTTTTTT
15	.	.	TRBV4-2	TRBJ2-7	CASSQERASSYEQYF	TGTGCCAGCAGCCAAGAAAGAGCAAGCTCCTACGAGCAGTACTTC
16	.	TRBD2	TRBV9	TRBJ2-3	CASSVGLAGDGVTQYF	TGTGCCAGCAGCGTAGGCCTAGCGGGAGATGGAGTTACGCAGTATTTT
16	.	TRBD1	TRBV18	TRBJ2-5	CASSPLGQGRQKTQYF	TGTGCCAGCTCACCTCTAGGACAGGGGCGCCAGAAGACCCAGTACTTC
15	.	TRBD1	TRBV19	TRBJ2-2	CASSLGTANTGELFF	TGTGCCAGTAGTCTGGGGACAGCGAACACCGGGGAGCTGTTTTTT
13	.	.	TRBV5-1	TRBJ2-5	CASSRDTQETQYF	TGCGCCAGCAGCCGGGACACCCAAGAGACCCAGTACTTC
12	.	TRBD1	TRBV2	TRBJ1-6	CASRGQGSPLHF	TGTGCCAGCAGGGGACAGGGTTCACCCCTCCACTTT
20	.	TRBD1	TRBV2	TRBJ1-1	CASSRDRGQLLNGMNTEAFF	TGTGCCAGCAGCCGAGACAGGGGGCAGCTTTTGAACGGGATGAACACTGAAGCTTTCTTT
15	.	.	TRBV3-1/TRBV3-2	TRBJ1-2	CASSPVRQAGDGYTF	TGTGCCAGCAGCCCAGTTAGACAGGCTGGAGATGGCTACACCTTC
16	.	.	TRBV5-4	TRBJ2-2	CASSPWGGTNTGELFF	TGTGCCAGCAGCCCCTGGGGCGGTACGAACACCGGGGAGCTGTTTTTT
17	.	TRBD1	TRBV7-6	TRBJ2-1	CASSLEPTGGELNEQFF	TGTGCCAGCAGCTTAGAACCAACAGGGGGCGAGTTGAATGAGCAGTTCTTC
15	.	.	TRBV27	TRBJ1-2	CASSLSWREGYGYTF	TGTGCCAGCAGTTTATCGTGGCGGGAGGGGTATGGCTACACCTTC
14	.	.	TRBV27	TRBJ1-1	CASRLWGMNTEAFF	TGTGCCAGCCGCCTGTGGGGCATGAACACTGAAGCTTTCTTT
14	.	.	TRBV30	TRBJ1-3	CAWNRFNSGNTIYF	TGTGCCTGGAACAGGTTTAACTCTGGAAACACCATATATTTT
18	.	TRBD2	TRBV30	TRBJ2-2	CAWSRKGLAGGVTGELFF	TGTGCCTGGAGTCGTAAGGGACTAGCGGGAGGGGTCACCGGGGAGCTGTTTTTT
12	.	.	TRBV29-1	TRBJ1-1	CSVSGEVTEAFF	TGCAGCGTGTCCGGGGAGGTCACTGAAGCTTTCTTT
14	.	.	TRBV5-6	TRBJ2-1	CASTPAMASREQFF	TGTGCCAGCACCCCTGCGATGGCTAGTCGTGAGCAGTTCTTC
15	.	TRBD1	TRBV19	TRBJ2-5	CASRPTDRAKETQYF	TGTGCCAGTAGACCTACCGACAGGGCAAAAGAGACCCAGTACTTC
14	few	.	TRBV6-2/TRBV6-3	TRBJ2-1	CASSSMARYNEQFF	TGTGCCAGCAGTTCCATGGCCCGTTACAATGAGCAGTTCTTC
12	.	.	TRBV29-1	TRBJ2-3	CSVRSNTDTQYF	TGCAGCGTTCGTAGCAACACAGATACGCAGTATTTT
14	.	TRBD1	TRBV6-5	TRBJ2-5	CASSSRQGWETQYF	TGTGCCAGCAGTTCCCGACAGGGTTGGGAGACCCAGTACTTC
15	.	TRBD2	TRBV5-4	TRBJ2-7	CASSPASGTTYEQYF	TGTGCCAGCAGCCCCGCCTCGGGGACTACCTACGAGCAGTACTTC
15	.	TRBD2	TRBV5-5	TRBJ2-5	CASSLDGTSQETQYF	TGTGCCAGCAGCTTGGATGGGACTAGCCAAGAGACCCAGTACTTC
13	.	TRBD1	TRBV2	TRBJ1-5	CASNEGANQPQHF	TGTGCCAGCAATGAGGGGGCAAATCAGCCCCAGCATTTT
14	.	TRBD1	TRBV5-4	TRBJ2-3	CASRSGQDADTQYF	TGTGCCAGCAGATCAGGACAGGATGCAGATACGCAGTATTTT
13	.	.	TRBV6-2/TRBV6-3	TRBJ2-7	CASSPGVLGEQYF	TGTGCCAGCAGCCCAGGGGTCCTCGGCGAGCAGTACTTC
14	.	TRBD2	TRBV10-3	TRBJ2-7	CAISESGRADEQYF	TGTGCCATCAGTGAGTCTGGGAGGGCCGACGAGCAGTACTTC
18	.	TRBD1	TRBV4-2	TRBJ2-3	CASSQGSSGQAYTDTQYF	TGTGCCAGCAGCCAAGGGTCCAGCGGACAGGCTTACACAGATACGCAGTATTTT
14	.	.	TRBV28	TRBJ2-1	CASTRGGAYNEQFF	TGTGCCAGCACGAGGGGGGGGGCCTACAATGAGCAGTTCTTC
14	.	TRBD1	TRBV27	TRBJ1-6	CASTFDRGGSPLHF	TGTGCCAGCACTTTTGACAGGGGAGGATCACCCCTCCACTTT
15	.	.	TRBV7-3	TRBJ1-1	CASSLPKGVNTEAFF	TGTGCCAGCAGCTTACCCAAGGGGGTGAACACTGAAGCTTTCTTT
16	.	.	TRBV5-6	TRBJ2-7	CASSLLTAGRMGEQYF	TGTGCCAGCAGCTTACTCACCGCGGGGAGGATGGGCGAGCAGTACTTC
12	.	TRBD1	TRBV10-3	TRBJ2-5	CANADRQETQYF	TGTGCCAACGCGGACAGGCAAGAGACCCAGTACTTC
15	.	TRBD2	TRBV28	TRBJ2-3	CASRPGTSVADTQYF	TGTGCCAGCAGACCCGGGACTAGCGTGGCAGATACGCAGTATTTT
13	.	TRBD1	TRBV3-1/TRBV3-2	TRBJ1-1	CASSHGTGVEAFF	TGTGCCAGCAGCCATGGTACAGGGGTTGAAGCTTTCTTT